The source of this TCR beta chain is a study of neurological immune-mediated disorders. Study-wide results and caveats: None of the CDR3 amino acid sequences found in expanded clones was shared across subjects. This suggests that the TCR-beta repertoires were private in all groups. In HTLV-1-associated myelopathy, TCR clonal expansion was greatest, and in multiple sclerosis it was least, below healthy controls.

Germline CDR1 and CDR2: DFQATT and SNEGSKA (reference sequence). V dropped 7 bases and J dropped 1 base, with 13 bases sitting between them. This CDR3 comprises 14 residues. The cDNA was generated by 5'RACE with 10-nucleotide random UMIs. TCRdb re-called the 5' RACE reads with MiXCR, one entry per CDR3 protein. This sample carries some 37,000 distinct CDR3 sequences, 10% of them seen once, and the ten largest clones take around 7%. PBMCs numbering 2 million and stored at -80 C yielded the unsorted libraries. Notes on this clonotype: The antigen remains unidentified.

The source is a woman in her 30s with HTLV-1-associated myelopathy (HAM/TSP). The chain carries TRBV20-1 and TRBJ2-2; D is possibly TRBD1 or TRBD2 (5 bases each). Sequencing input: PBMCs. CDR3 residues: CSVRGGKNTGELFF. CDR3 DNA: TGCAGTGTGAGGGGTGGAAAGAACACCGGGGAGCTGTTTTTT.